Listed here are 14 T cell receptor beta chains from one sample, sequenced in a study of shared clonotypes between healthy human individuals. Clones were read by immunoSEQ multiplex PCR, and TCRdb kept only the in-frame ones, dropping some. The sample contains around 510,000 clones, roughly four fifths of which appear only once. Sequenced input: PBMCs. The source is a woman between 40 and 55 years old in good health. Some clones in this sample may be carry-over from other donors' samples.

Comment on this clone: A read error is the likely source, as a far larger clone sits one nucleotide away. The chain couples TRBV6-4 to TRBJ2-1; D gene uncertain. The CDR3 loop spans 13 amino acids. V was pared by 3 bases and J by 2 bases, with 5 bases between. Germline lookup yields CDR1 MRHNA and CDR2 SNTAGT. In DNA, the CDR3 is TGTGCCAGCAGTGAGGACGCCTACAATGAGCAGTTCTTC. Its protein is CASSEDAYNEQFF.

V is TRBV9 and J is TRBJ2-1; the D gene is possibly TRBD2 (6 bases). V lost 0 bases and J lost 5, with 12 bases in between. In germline, CDR1 is SGDLS, CDR2 YYNGEE. The CDR3 loop spans 15 amino acids. The CDR3 sequence is CASSVDGRVNNEQFF. The CDR3, as DNA: TGTGCCAGCAGCGTAGACGGGAGAGTGAACAATGAGCAGTTCTTC.

This clone was seen repeatedly, ten times or more. Other DNA sequences of this sample code for an identical CDR3. The CDR3 sequence: CSGESYFTDTQYF. The CDR3 DNA sequence: TGCAGCGGGGAGAGCTACTTCACAGATACGCAGTATTTT. J is TRBJ2-3 and V is TRBV29-1; the D gene is possibly TRBD2 (5 bases). From germline, CDR1 is SQVTM and CDR2 ANQGSEA. This CDR3 has 13 residues. Trimming removed 7 bases from V and 2 bases from J, with 13 bases in between.

V is TRBV6-5 and J is TRBJ2-7; TRBD2 agrees at 8 bases. V lost 3 bases, J lost 4 bases, and 5 bases stayed unmatched. Germline-derived CDR1 and CDR2 are MNHEY and SVGAGI. The CDR3 length is 14 residues. The CDR3 here is CASSYSSGLYEQYF. The CDR3 region has the DNA TGTGCCAGCAGTTATTCTAGCGGGTTATACGAGCAGTACTTC.

This clone was seen only once. The J gene is TRBJ2-1, the V gene TRBV5-1; tentatively, D is TRBD2 (5 bases). CDR3 length: 13 amino acids. The germline V gene has CDR1 SGHRS and CDR2 YFSETQ. Trimming pared 0 bases from V and 8 bases from J, leaving 9 bases between. CDR3 region: CASSLGLRDEQFF. The CDR3 bases are TGCGCCAGCAGCTTGGGGCTGAGGGATGAGCAGTTCTTC.

The genes are TRBV9 and TRBJ2-1, with D tentatively TRBD1 or TRBD2 (5 bases each). Germline CDR1 and CDR2: SGDLS and YYNGEE. This CDR3 spans 17 amino acids. Trimming took off 0 bases at V and 4 bases at J, with 17 bases between the two ends. Written as DNA, the CDR3 is TGTGCCAGCAGCGTAGGATTAAGGGACCCTACTTACAATGAGCAGTTCTTC. This translates into CASSVGLRDPTYNEQFF.

The chain combines TRBV11-2 with TRBJ2-1, with D possibly matching TRBD2 (6 bases). The CDR3 covers 15 residues. Germline V lookup: CDR1 SGHAT, CDR2 FQNNGV. The ends were cut back, 1 base at V and 8 bases at J, with 15 bases in the middle. CDR3 coding DNA: TGTGCCAGCAGCTTAGCGCCGGGCCGGGACTATGAGCAGTTCTTC. Residues: CASSLAPGRDYEQFF.

This clone was seen once. The rearrangement links TRBV7-3 to TRBJ1-1; D perhaps matches TRBD1 (6 bases). Per germline, CDR1 SGHTA and CDR2 FQGTGA. V dropped 3 bases and J dropped 5 bases, with 10 bases sitting between them. The CDR3 is 13 residues long. The CDR3 protein is CASSFGGRTEAFF. The CDR3 region has the DNA TGTGCCAGCAGCTTTGGGGGGCGGACTGAAGCTTTCTTT. The variable domain in full, completed from reference TRBV7-3 and TRBJ1-1, reads GAGVSQTPSNKVTEKGKYVELRCDPISGHTALYWYRQSLGQGPEFLIYFQGTGAADDSGLPNDRFFAVRPEGSVSTLKIQRTERGDSAVYLCASSFGGRTEAFFGQGTRLTVV.

The V gene is TRBV19, the J gene TRBJ2-4; no firm D call. There are 14 residues in the CDR3. Germline-derived CDR1 and CDR2 are LNHDA and SQIVND (reference sequence). Trimming took 4 bases from V and 1 from J, leaving 8 bases between them. This chain's CDR3 is CASSSPVAKNIQYF. CDR3 DNA: TGTGCCAGTAGTAGTCCGGTGGCCAAAAACATTCAGTACTTC.

The table lists this clone with a few counts. The CDR3: CASSRSARAGWEQYF. The CDR3 DNA follows: TGCGCCAGCAGCCGCTCCGCGCGGGCGGGATGGGAGCAGTACTTC. The rearrangement links TRBV4-1 to TRBJ2-7, with D perhaps matching TRBD2 (6 bases). V lost 4 bases, J lost 7 bases, and 20 bases lay in between. CDR3 size: 15 residues. Germline values: CDR1 MGHRA, CDR2 YSYEKL.

As for this clone: A much larger clone is a single base away; this may be a read error. This chain uses TRBV5-5 with TRBJ1-1; D unclear. Germline V gives CDR1 SGHKS, CDR2 YYEKEE (reference sequence). V was shortened by 2 bases and J by 1 base, with 6 bases between the two germline ends. This CDR3 contains 13 residues. The CDR3 is CASSFQENTEAFF. The CDR3 DNA follows: TGTGCCAGCAGCTTTCAGGAGAACACTGAAGCTTTCTTT.

The chain carries TRBV28 and TRBJ2-3; D unresolved. Germline V gene lookup returns CDR1 MDHEN and CDR2 SYDVKM. Trimming pared 1 base from V and 2 bases from J, leaving 13 bases between. This CDR3 spans 16 amino acids. The CDR3 spells CASSLSAPWATDTQYF. As DNA, the CDR3 is TGTGCCAGCAGTTTATCGGCGCCCTGGGCCACAGATACGCAGTATTTT.

V and J are TRBV28 and TRBJ2-1; 7 bases match TRBD2. The junction had 12 bases not matched to a gene; V was cut back by 5 bases and J by 8 bases. CDR3 length equals 15 residues. Germline V gene lookup returns CDR1 MDHEN and CDR2 SYDVKM. This CDR3 reads CASSPGGTTIYEQFF. The CDR3 coding sequence is TGTGCCAGCAGTCCCGGGGGGACTACTATCTATGAGCAGTTCTTC.

This chain links TRBV5-1 with TRBJ2-7, with TRBD2 matching over 13 bases. V was pared by 0 bases and J by 4 bases, with 16 bases of the junction left unmatched. The CDR3 spans 20 residues. Germline V gene lookup returns CDR1 SGHRS and CDR2 YFSETQ. The CDR3 protein is CASSLVVGGGLAGVRYEQYF. In DNA, the CDR3 is TGCGCCAGCAGCTTGGTTGTTGGGGGAGGACTAGCGGGAGTAAGGTACGAGCAGTACTTC.